Listed here is a single T cell receptor (beta chain). The data stem from a study of blood T cells in healthy people across ages. Sample-barcoded 5' priming and a J-beta primer mix drove a second PCR of 7 to 11 cycles. TCRdb redid the calling of the 5' RACE reads with MiXCR, one entry per CDR3 protein. The table lists fewer than 900,000 distinct CDR3 sequences, around 45% of them singletons, with about a third in the top ten. Material for sequencing was blood. This TCR derives from a woman aged 60-75 years in good health.

The CDR3 is CSARDRRDSLGYTF. DNA of the CDR3: TGCAGTGCTAGAGATCGAAGGGATTCGCTTGGCTACACCTTC. The V and J genes are TRBV20-1 and TRBJ1-2; D is unclear. The CDR3 is 14 amino acids. Germline V CDR1 and CDR2: DFQATT, SNEGSKA (reference sequence). V was cut by 0 bases and J by 7 bases, with 15 bases left in between.